This T cell receptor beta chain comes out of a study of cytomegalovirus exposure and HLA in healthy donors. CDR3 size: 15 residues. V shed 5 bases, J shed 7 bases, and the junction held 9 bases outside the gene matches. CDR1 and CDR2 (germline): MDHEN, SYDVKM. The method was immunoSEQ multiplex PCR; TCRdb's version includes in-frame clones alone and lacks a portion of them. Seen here are 150,000 to 200,000 clones, approximately 86% observed once, and the top ten hold under 3.5%. This chain joins TRBV28 and TRBJ2-1; 9 nucleotides match TRBD2. The sequenced sample was PBMCs. The TCR comes from a man between 18 and 29 years old in good health and CMV-seropositive. CDR3 region: CASSATSGWSNEQFF. The DNA for the CDR3 is TGTGCCAGCAGTGCTACTAGCGGGTGGAGTAATGAGCAGTTCTTC.